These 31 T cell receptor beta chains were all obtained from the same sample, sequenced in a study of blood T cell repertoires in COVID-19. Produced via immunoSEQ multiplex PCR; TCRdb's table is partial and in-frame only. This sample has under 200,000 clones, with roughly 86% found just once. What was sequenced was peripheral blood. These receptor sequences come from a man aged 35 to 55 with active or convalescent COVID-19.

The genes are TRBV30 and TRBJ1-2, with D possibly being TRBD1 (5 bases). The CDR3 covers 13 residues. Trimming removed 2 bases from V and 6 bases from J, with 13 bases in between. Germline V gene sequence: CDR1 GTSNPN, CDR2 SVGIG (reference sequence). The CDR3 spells CAWSSDRLDGYTF. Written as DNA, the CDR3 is TGTGCCTGGAGTTCCGACAGATTGGATGGCTACACCTTC.

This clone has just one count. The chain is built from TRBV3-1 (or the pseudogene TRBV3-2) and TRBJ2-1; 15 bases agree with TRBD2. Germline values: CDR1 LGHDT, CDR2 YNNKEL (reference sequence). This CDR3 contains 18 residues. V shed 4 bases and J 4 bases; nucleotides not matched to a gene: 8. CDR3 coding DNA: TGTGCCAGCAGCCCCGGACTAGCGGGGGGGTGGGGGTACAATGAGCAGTTCTTC. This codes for CASSPGLAGGWGYNEQFF.

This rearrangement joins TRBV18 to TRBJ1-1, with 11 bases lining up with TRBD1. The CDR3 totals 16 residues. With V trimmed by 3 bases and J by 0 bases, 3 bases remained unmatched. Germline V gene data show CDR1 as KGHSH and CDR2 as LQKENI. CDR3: CASSPSGQGVNTEAFF. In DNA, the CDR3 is TGTGCCAGCTCACCCTCGGGACAGGGGGTGAACACTGAAGCTTTCTTT.

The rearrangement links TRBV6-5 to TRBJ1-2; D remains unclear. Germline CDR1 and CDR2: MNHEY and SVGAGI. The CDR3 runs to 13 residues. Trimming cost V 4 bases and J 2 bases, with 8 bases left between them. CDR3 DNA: TGTGCCAGCAGTTTCCAGGCAAACTATGGCTACACCTTC. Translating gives CASSFQANYGYTF.

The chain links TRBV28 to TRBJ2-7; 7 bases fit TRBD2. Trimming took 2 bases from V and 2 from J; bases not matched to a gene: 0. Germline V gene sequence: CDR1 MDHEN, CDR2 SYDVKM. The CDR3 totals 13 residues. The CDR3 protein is CASSLGRAYEQYF. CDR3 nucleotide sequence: TGTGCCAGCAGTTTAGGGAGGGCCTACGAGCAGTACTTC.

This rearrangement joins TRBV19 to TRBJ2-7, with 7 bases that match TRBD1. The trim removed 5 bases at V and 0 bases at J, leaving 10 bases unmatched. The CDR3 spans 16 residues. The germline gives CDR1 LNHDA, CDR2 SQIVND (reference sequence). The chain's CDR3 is CASSSLDRIDSYEQYF. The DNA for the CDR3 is TGTGCCAGTAGTTCCTTGGACAGGATTGACTCCTACGAGCAGTACTTC.

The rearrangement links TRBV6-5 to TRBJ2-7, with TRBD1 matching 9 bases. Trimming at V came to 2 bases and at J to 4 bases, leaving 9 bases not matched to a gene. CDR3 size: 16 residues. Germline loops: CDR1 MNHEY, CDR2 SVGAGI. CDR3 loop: CASSYEVAGQGYEQYF. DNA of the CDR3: TGTGCCAGCAGTTACGAAGTCGCCGGACAGGGGTACGAGCAGTACTTC.

The CDR3, as DNA: TGTGCCTGGGCCCCGAGGGACACTGAAGCTTTCTTT. This translates into CAWAPRDTEAFF. The chain combines TRBV30 with TRBJ1-1; D not resolved. Germline-derived CDR1 and CDR2 are GTSNPN and SVGIG (reference sequence). This CDR3 spans 12 amino acids. Trimming pared 5 bases from V and 3 bases from J, leaving 10 bases between.

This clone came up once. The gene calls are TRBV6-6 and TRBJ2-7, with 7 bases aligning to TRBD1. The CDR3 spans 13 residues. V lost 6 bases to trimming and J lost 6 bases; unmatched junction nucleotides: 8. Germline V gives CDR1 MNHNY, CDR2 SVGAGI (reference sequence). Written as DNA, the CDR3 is TGTGCCAGCAGCCCCGACAGGGAACGCGAGCAGTACTTC. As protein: CASSPDREREQYF.

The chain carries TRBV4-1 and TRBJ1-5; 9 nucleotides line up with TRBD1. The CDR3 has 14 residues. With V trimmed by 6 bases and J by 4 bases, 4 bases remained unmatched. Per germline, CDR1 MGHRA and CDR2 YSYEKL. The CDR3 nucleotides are TGCGCCAGCAGGGACAGGGGAAGGAATCAGCCCCAGCATTTT. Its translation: CASRDRGRNQPQHF.

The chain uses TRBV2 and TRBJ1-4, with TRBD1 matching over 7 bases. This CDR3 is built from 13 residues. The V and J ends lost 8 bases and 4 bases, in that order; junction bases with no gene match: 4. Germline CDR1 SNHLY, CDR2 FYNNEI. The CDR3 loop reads CASGGQLNEKLFF. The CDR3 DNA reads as TGTGCCAGCGGGGGACAGCTTAATGAAAAACTGTTTTTT.

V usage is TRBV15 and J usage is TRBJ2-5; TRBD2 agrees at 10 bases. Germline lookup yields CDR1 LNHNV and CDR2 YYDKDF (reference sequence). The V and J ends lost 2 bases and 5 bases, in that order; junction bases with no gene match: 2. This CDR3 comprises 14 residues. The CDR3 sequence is CATSRLAGEETQYF. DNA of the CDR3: TGTGCCACCAGCAGACTAGCGGGGGAGGAGACCCAGTACTTC.

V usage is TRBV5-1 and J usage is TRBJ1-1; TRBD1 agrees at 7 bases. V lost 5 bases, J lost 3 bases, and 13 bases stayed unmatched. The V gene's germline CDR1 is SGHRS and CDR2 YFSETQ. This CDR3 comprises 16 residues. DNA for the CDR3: TGCGCCAGCAGAAGTCAACCACGGGACAGATACACTGAAGCTTTCTTT. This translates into CASRSQPRDRYTEAFF.

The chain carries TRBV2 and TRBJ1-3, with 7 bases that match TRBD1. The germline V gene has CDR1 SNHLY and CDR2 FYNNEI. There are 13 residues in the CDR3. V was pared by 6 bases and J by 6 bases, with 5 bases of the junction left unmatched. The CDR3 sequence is CASRTGTENTIYF. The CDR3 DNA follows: TGTGCCAGCAGGACAGGGACGGAAAACACCATATATTTT. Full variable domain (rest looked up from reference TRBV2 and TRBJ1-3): EPEVTQTPSHQVTQMGQEVILRCVPISNHLYFYWYRQILGQKVEFLVSFYNNEISEKSEIFDDQFSVERPDGSNFTLKIRSTKLEDSAMYFCASRTGTENTIYFGEGSWLTVV.

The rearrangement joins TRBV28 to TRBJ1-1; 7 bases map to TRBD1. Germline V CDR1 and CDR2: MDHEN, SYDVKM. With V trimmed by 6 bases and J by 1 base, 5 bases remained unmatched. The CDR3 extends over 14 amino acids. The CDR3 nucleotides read TGTGCCAGCAGACGGGACAGAGAGAACACTGAAGCTTTCTTT. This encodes CASRRDRENTEAFF.

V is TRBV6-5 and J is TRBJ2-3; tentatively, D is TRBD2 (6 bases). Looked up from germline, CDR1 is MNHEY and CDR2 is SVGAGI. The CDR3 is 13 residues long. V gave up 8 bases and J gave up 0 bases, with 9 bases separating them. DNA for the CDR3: TGTGCCAGCCGGGGGTCTAGCACAGATACGCAGTATTTT. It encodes CASRGSSTDTQYF.

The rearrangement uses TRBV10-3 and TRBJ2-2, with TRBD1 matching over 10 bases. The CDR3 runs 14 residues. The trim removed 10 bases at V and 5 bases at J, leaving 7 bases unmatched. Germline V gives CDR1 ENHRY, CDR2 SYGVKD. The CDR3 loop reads CATSGTGVTGELFF. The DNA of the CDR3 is TGTGCCACCTCTGGGACAGGGGTAACCGGGGAGCTGTTTTTT.

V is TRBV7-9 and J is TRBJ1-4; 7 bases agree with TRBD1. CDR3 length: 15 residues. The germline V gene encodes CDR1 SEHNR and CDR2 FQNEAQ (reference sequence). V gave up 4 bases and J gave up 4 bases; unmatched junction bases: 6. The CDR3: CASSSSGTDNEKLFF. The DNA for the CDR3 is TGTGCCAGCAGCTCATCCGGGACAGATAATGAAAAACTGTTTTTT.

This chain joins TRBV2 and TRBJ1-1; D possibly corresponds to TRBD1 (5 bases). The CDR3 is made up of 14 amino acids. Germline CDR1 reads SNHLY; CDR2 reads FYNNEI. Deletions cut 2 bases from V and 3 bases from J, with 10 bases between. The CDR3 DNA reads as TGTGCCAGCAGTGAACAGGGCGCCGACACTGAAGCTTTCTTT. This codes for CASSEQGADTEAFF. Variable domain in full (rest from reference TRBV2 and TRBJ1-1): EPEVTQTPSHQVTQMGQEVILRCVPISNHLYFYWYRQILGQKVEFLVSFYNNEISEKSEIFDDQFSVERPDGSNFTLKIRSTKLEDSAMYFCASSEQGADTEAFFGQGTRLTVV.

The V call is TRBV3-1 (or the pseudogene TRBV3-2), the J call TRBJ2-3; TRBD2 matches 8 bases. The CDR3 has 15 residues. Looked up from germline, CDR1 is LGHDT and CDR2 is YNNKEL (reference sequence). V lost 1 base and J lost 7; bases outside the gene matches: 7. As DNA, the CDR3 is TGTGCCAGCAGCCAAGGGCGGGGGGCCTTCAATACGCAGTATTTT. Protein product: CASSQGRGAFNTQYF.

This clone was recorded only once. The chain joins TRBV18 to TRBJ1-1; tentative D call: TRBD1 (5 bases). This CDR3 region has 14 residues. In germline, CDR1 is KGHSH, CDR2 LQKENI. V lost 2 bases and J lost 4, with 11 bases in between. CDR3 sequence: CASSPSRGGTEAFF. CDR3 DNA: TGTGCCAGCTCACCATCGAGGGGAGGCACTGAAGCTTTCTTT.

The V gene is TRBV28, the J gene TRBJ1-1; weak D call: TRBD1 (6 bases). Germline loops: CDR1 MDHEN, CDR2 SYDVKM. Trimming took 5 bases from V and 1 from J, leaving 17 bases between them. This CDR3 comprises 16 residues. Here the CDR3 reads CASSPAGVDWNTEAFF. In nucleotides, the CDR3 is TGTGCCAGCAGTCCCGCAGGGGTCGATTGGAACACTGAAGCTTTCTTT.

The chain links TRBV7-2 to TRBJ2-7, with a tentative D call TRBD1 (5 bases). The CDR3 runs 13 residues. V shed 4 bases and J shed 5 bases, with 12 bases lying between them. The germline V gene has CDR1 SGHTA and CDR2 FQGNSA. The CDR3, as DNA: TGTGCCAGCAGCTGGCAGGGCTTAGACGAGCAGTACTTC. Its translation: CASSWQGLDEQYF.

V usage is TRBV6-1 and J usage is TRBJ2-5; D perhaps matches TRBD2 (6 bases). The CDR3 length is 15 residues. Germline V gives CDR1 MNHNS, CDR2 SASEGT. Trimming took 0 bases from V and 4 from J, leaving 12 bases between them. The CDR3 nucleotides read TGTGCCAGCAGTGAAGCATTAGGAGGGACAGAGACCCAGTACTTC. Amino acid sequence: CASSEALGGTETQYF.

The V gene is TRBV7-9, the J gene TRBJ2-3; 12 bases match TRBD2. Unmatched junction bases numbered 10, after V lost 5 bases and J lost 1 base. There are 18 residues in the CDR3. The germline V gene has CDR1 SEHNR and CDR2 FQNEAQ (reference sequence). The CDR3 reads CASSPLAGGRRGTDTQYF. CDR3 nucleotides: TGTGCCAGCAGCCCCCTAGCGGGGGGGCGGCGGGGCACAGATACGCAGTATTTT.

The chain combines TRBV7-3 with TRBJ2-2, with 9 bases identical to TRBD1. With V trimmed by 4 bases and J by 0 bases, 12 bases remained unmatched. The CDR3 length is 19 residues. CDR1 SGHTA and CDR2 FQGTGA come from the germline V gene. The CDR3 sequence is CASSSLGDRAHPNTGELFF. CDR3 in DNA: TGTGCCAGCAGCTCCCTCGGGGACAGGGCCCACCCGAACACCGGGGAGCTGTTTTTT.

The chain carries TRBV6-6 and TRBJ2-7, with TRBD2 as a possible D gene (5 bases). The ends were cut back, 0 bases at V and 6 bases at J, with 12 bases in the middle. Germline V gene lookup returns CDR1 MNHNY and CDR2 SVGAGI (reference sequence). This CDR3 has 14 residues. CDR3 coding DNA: TGTGCCAGCAGTTACTCTCGGGGAAAGGTCGAGCAGTACTTC. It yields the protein CASSYSRGKVEQYF.

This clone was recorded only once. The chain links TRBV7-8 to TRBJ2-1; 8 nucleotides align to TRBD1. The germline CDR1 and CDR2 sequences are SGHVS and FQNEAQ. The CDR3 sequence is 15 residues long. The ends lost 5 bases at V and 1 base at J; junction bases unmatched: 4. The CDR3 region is CASSPDRVSYNEQFF. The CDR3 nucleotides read TGTGCCAGCAGCCCGGACAGGGTATCCTACAATGAGCAGTTCTTC. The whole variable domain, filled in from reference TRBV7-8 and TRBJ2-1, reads GAGVSQSPRYKVAKRGQDVALRCDPISGHVSLFWYQQALGQGPEFLTYFQNEAQLDKSGLPSDRFFAERPEGSVSTLKIQRTQQEDSAVYLCASSPDRVSYNEQFFGPGTRLTVL.

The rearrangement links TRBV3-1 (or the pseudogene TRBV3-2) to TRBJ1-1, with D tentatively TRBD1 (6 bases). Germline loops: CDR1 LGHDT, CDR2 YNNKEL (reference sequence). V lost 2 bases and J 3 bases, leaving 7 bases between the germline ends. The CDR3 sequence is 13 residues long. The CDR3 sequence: CASSQTGYTEAFF. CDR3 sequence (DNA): TGTGCCAGCAGCCAAACAGGGTACACTGAAGCTTTCTTT.

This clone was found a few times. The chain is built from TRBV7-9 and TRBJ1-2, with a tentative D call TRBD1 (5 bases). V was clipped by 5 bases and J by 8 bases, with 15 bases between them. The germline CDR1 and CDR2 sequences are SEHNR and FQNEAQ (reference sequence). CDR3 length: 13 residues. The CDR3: CASSRTGGGGYTF. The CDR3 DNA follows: TGTGCCAGCAGCCGAACCGGGGGAGGAGGCTACACCTTC.

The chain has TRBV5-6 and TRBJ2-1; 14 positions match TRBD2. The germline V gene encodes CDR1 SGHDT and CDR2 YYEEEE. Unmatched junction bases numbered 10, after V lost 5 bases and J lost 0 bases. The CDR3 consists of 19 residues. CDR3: CASSTQGLAGVDSYNEQFF. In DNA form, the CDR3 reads TGTGCCAGCAGTACACAGGGACTAGCGGGGGTCGACTCCTACAATGAGCAGTTCTTC.